The 24 T cell receptor beta chains given below trace back to one sample, sequenced in a study of shared clonotypes between healthy human individuals. TCRdb's copy holds only in-frame clones and misses some; the assay was immunoSEQ multiplex PCR. The sample has 2,100,000 or so clones, approximately 95% seen once. The sequenced material came from naive CD4+ T cells sorted from blood. Subset here: CD45RA+ positively selected. The receptors stem from a man younger than 35 in good health.

This chain links TRBV5-4 with TRBJ1-2, with TRBD1 matching over 8 bases. J lost 8 bases, V lost 4 bases, and 13 bases had no gene match. CDR3 length equals 15 residues. The V gene's germline CDR1 is SGHNT and CDR2 YYREEE (reference sequence). The CDR3 DNA reads TGTGCCAGCAGCCCCAGCCCGGACAGGGCCACAGGCTACACCTTC. Its translation is CASSPSPDRATGYTF.

Only one count was recorded for this clone. J is TRBJ1-4 and V is TRBV6-1; 7 nucleotides match TRBD1. J was trimmed by 5 bases and V by 3 bases; bases with no gene match: 6. The CDR3 totals 15 residues. In germline, CDR1 is MNHNS, CDR2 SASEGT. CDR3 sequence: CASSDFPGGNEKLFF. As DNA, the CDR3 is TGTGCCAGCAGTGATTTTCCAGGGGGAAATGAAAAACTGTTTTTT.

The chain combines TRBV2 with TRBJ2-5; 12 bases align to TRBD2. Losses at the gene ends were 6 bases for V and 1 base for J; bases not matched to a gene: 9. The CDR3 spans 17 residues. Germline CDR1 SNHLY, CDR2 FYNNEI. The CDR3 here is CASSVTSGRTTQETQYF. The CDR3, as DNA: TGTGCCAGCAGCGTCACTAGCGGGAGGACGACCCAAGAGACCCAGTACTTC.

This chain uses TRBV6-5 with TRBJ1-2; TRBD1 aligns across 9 bases. CDR3 length equals 13 residues. After removal of 4 bases from V and 9 bases from J, the junction contained 6 bases not matched to a gene. In germline, CDR1 is MNHEY, CDR2 SVGAGI. CDR3 region: CASSWDRVGSYTF. CDR3 coding DNA: TGTGCCAGCAGTTGGGACAGGGTCGGAAGCTACACCTTC.

The chain has TRBV2 and TRBJ2-1, with 9 nucleotides matching TRBD2. The J segment lost 10 bases and the V segment lost 3 bases, leaving 7 bases of the junction unmatched. In germline, CDR1 is SNHLY, CDR2 FYNNEI. CDR3 length equals 14 residues. The CDR3 loop reads CASSDLGLAGEQFF. CDR3 sequence (DNA): TGTGCCAGCAGTGACTTGGGACTAGCTGGGGAGCAGTTCTTC.

V gene TRBV19 combines with J gene TRBJ1-2; D might be TRBD1 (5 bases). The CDR3 covers 14 residues. Trimming pared 4 bases from V and 0 bases from J, leaving 9 bases between. Per the germline V gene, CDR1 is LNHDA and CDR2 is SQIVND (reference sequence). The CDR3: CASSRDGANYGYTF. As DNA, the CDR3 is TGTGCCAGTAGTAGGGACGGAGCTAACTATGGCTACACCTTC. The entire variable domain, with the rest obtained from reference TRBV19 and TRBJ1-2, is as follows: DGGITQSPKYLFRKEGQNVTLSCEQNLNHDAMYWYRQDPGQGLRLIYYSQIVNDFQKGDIAEGYSVSREKKESFPLTVTSAQKNPTAFYLCASSRDGANYGYTFGSGTRLTVV.

In nucleotides, the CDR3 is TGTGCCAGCAGCTCCGGACCGGGAAATGAAAAACTGTTTTTT. Translated, it gives CASSSGPGNEKLFF. V and J are TRBV7-9 and TRBJ1-4; no definite D call. Germline CDR1 and CDR2: SEHNR and FQNEAQ (reference sequence). The CDR3 has 14 amino acids. The V end lost 4 bases, the J end lost 5 bases, and 11 bases lay between the germline ends.

This chain joins TRBV6-5 and TRBJ2-4, with unresolved D. V was pared by 6 bases and J by 7 bases, with 13 bases between. The length of the CDR3 is 13 residues. Germline V CDR1 and CDR2: MNHEY, SVGAGI. CDR3 sequence: CASRIGPGNIQYF. Here the CDR3 DNA reads TGTGCCAGCAGAATAGGACCCGGGAACATTCAGTACTTC.

This chain joins TRBV18 and TRBJ1-5; D is undetermined. The germline V and J ends were trimmed by 2 bases and 5 bases, with 7 bases remaining between them. CDR3 length: 13 amino acids. CDR1 and CDR2 (germline): KGHSH, LQKENI. The CDR3 loop reads CASSPMQDQPQHF. DNA for the CDR3: TGTGCCAGCTCACCAATGCAGGATCAGCCCCAGCATTTT.

The chain is built from TRBV7-9 and TRBJ2-5, with D perhaps TRBD2 (6 bases). V was cut by 5 bases and J by 2 bases, with 9 bases left in between. The germline gives CDR1 SEHNR, CDR2 FQNEAQ (reference sequence). The CDR3 runs to 13 residues. The CDR3 sequence is CASSAGTQETQYF. The CDR3, as DNA: TGTGCCAGCAGCGCCGGGACTCAAGAGACCCAGTACTTC. The variable domain in full, with the rest retrieved from reference TRBV7-9 and TRBJ2-5, is DTGVSQNPRHKITKRGQNVTFRCDPISEHNRLYWYRQTLGQGPEFLTYFQNEAQLEKSRLLSDRFSAERPKGSFSTLEIQRTEQGDSAMYLCASSAGTQETQYFGPGTRLLVL.

The rearrangement joins TRBV18 to TRBJ1-1; possible D gene TRBD1, 5 bases. The CDR3 contains 15 residues. V lost 9 bases and J 1 base, leaving 18 bases between the germline ends. The germline gives CDR1 KGHSH, CDR2 LQKENI. CDR3 DNA sequence: TGTGCCAGTTCCGGGTTAGGGGCGGCGAACACTGAAGCTTTCTTT. Translating it yields CASSGLGAANTEAFF.

The V and J genes are TRBV6-1 and TRBJ2-7; 9 nucleotides agree with TRBD2. Trimming cost V 2 bases and J 3 bases; bases outside gene matches: 8. Germline V gene data show CDR1 as MNHNS and CDR2 as SASEGT. The CDR3 has 16 amino acids. The CDR3 DNA reads as TGTGCCAGCAGTGAAAAAGCGGGGGGCCCAATCTACGAGCAGTACTTC. This gives the protein CASSEKAGGPIYEQYF.

This clone was seen a handful of times. In nucleotides, the CDR3 is TGTGCCAGCAGTTCCGGGACAGGGACCTCTAAGGAGCAGTACTTC. This translates into CASSSGTGTSKEQYF. V is TRBV7-9 and J is TRBJ2-7; 9 bases match TRBD1. V lost 6 bases, J lost 7 bases, and 13 bases stayed unmatched. The CDR3 covers 15 residues. Germline CDR1 SEHNR, CDR2 FQNEAQ (reference sequence).

Of note for this clone: Other nucleotide sequences in the sample specify the same CDR3. The V gene is TRBV30, the J gene TRBJ1-2, with D tentatively TRBD1 (6 bases). The V end lost 2 bases, the J end lost 4 bases, and 11 bases lay between the germline ends. Germline lookup yields CDR1 GTSNPN and CDR2 SVGIG (reference sequence). The CDR3 is 13 residues long. The CDR3 loop is CAWSQGQSYGYTF. For the CDR3, the DNA is TGTGCCTGGAGTCAAGGACAGTCCTATGGCTACACCTTC.

Worth noting for this clone: The sample has other DNA sequences that encode this CDR3 too. The chain carries TRBV4-1 and TRBJ1-4; TRBD1 is a possible D gene (5 bases). V was cut by 3 bases and J by 0 bases, with 11 bases left in between. This CDR3 contains 16 residues. The germline gives CDR1 MGHRA, CDR2 YSYEKL. In DNA, the CDR3 is TGCGCCAGCAGCCAGGGACCCACGGCAACTAATGAAAAACTGTTTTTT. Translated, it gives CASSQGPTATNEKLFF.

The V gene is TRBV7-6, the J gene TRBJ2-7, with D perhaps TRBD2 (5 bases). Germline V CDR1 and CDR2: SGHVS, FNYEAQ. This CDR3 is built from 14 residues. With 5 bases removed from V and 2 bases from J, the gap between germline ends came to 13 bases. The CDR3 DNA sequence: TGTGCCAGCAGCCCTGATTGGGGAGCCTACGAGCAGTACTTC. This sequence encodes CASSPDWGAYEQYF.

The chain has TRBV19 and TRBJ2-7; 9 nucleotides line up with TRBD1. This CDR3 contains 14 residues. V lost 5 bases, J lost 4 bases, and 6 bases stayed unmatched. CDR1 and CDR2 (germline): LNHDA, SQIVND (reference sequence). As DNA, the CDR3 is TGTGCCAGTAGTTCGACCGGGACAGGGTACGAGCAGTACTTC. This gives the protein CASSSTGTGYEQYF. Filled out from reference TRBV19 and TRBJ2-7, the complete variable domain reads DGGITQSPKYLFRKEGQNVTLSCEQNLNHDAMYWYRQDPGQGLRLIYYSQIVNDFQKGDIAEGYSVSREKKESFPLTVTSAQKNPTAFYLCASSSTGTGYEQYFGPGTRLTVT.

The chain has TRBV11-2 and TRBJ1-4, with 7 bases matching TRBD1. Looked up from germline, CDR1 is SGHAT and CDR2 is FQNNGV. With 0 bases clipped from V and 5 bases from J, the junction kept 12 bases outside the gene matches. The CDR3 contains 18 residues. The CDR3 loop reads CASSLDLIQTGANEKLFF. The CDR3 bases are TGTGCCAGCAGCTTAGACCTGATCCAAACAGGGGCGAATGAAAAACTGTTTTTT.

This sequence joins TRBV28 and TRBJ2-1; D perhaps matches TRBD1 (6 bases). Per the germline V gene, CDR1 is MDHEN and CDR2 is SYDVKM. Trimming cost V 6 bases and J 10 bases, with 13 bases left between them. The CDR3 totals 12 residues. DNA of the CDR3: TGTGCCAGCAGGGAACAGGGCCGGGAGCAGTTCTTC. Protein: CASREQGREQFF.

The rearrangement joins TRBV7-9 to TRBJ1-1; possibly TRBD1 for D (5 bases). Germline values: CDR1 SEHNR, CDR2 FQNEAQ (reference sequence). V was pared by 6 bases and J by 1 base, with 15 bases between. This CDR3 contains 15 residues. The CDR3 region is CASRPPGTQNTEAFF. In DNA form, the CDR3 reads TGTGCCAGCAGACCTCCCGGGACTCAGAACACTGAAGCTTTCTTT.

The chain links TRBV28 to TRBJ1-5, with D possibly being TRBD1 (5 bases). Germline V gives CDR1 MDHEN, CDR2 SYDVKM. The CDR3 extends over 12 amino acids. V lost 7 bases and J lost 7, with 11 bases in between. In DNA, the CDR3 is TGTGCCAGCACCCCAGGGCGCCAGCCCCAGCATTTT. This gives the protein CASTPGRQPQHF.

This chain joins TRBV5-1 and TRBJ2-3; perhaps TRBD2 as D (5 bases). Germline CDR1 reads SGHRS; CDR2 reads YFSETQ. CDR3 size: 15 residues. V gave up 6 bases and J gave up 3 bases, with 17 bases separating them. CDR3 nucleotides: TGCGCCAGCACGCCCGGGGTCATTGGGACAGATACGCAGTATTTT. Amino acid sequence: CASTPGVIGTDTQYF.

Comments on this clone: The sample has other DNA sequences that encode this CDR3 too. V and J are TRBV30 and TRBJ1-4; the D is unclear. V lost 2 bases to trimming and J lost 0 bases, with 4 bases between them. Germline V CDR1 and CDR2: GTSNPN, SVGIG (reference sequence). The CDR3 runs to 13 residues. The CDR3 nucleotides are TGTGCCTGGAGTAGAGCAACTAATGAAAAACTGTTTTTT. This encodes CAWSRATNEKLFF.

The chain recombines TRBV7-8 with TRBJ1-2; the match to TRBD1 covers 8 bases. Germline V gene sequence: CDR1 SGHVS, CDR2 FQNEAQ. This CDR3 has 14 amino acids. Trimming at V came to 5 bases and at J to 6 bases, leaving 8 bases not matched to a gene. CDR3 region: CASSPGQGVNGYTF. In nucleotides, the CDR3 is TGTGCCAGCAGCCCCGGACAGGGCGTCAATGGCTACACCTTC.